These T cell receptor beta chains were read from a single sample in a study of cytomegalovirus exposure and HLA in healthy donors. Repertoires were generated with immunoSEQ multiplex PCR, while TCRdb's copy carries only in-frame clones and drops some. In the table there are fewer than 150,000 clones, 75% to 85% of which are singletons. The sequencing input was PBMCs. Every receptor here comes from a middle-aged man in good health and CMV-seronegative. The CDR3 runs from the conserved cysteine through the conserved F or W. The D gene is left open where the match is weak. Clone size is shown for a subset of rows, as once, few, many or a class of expanded clone.

TRBV10-3	TRBD1	.	TRBJ2-6	CAISGTGTSGANVLTF	TGTGCCATCAGTGGGACAGGAACCTCTGGGGCCAACGTCCTGACTTTC
TRBV5-1	TRBD2	.	TRBJ2-1	CASSSTSGGGPYNEQFF	TGCGCCAGCAGCTCCACTAGCGGGGGCGGTCCCTACAATGAGCAGTTCTTC
TRBV6-5	.	.	TRBJ2-4	CASLTEPLAKNIQYF	TGTGCCAGCCTAACAGAACCCTTAGCCAAAAACATTCAGTACTTC
TRBV19	.	.	TRBJ2-6	CASSFRQAGANVLTF	TGTGCCAGTAGTTTCCGACAGGCTGGGGCCAACGTCCTGACTTTC
TRBV6-5	TRBD1	.	TRBJ1-4	CASSSGTGFANEKLFF	TGTGCCAGCAGTTCCGGGACAGGGTTTGCTAATGAAAAACTGTTTTTT
TRBV19	.	.	TRBJ2-1	CASSPLGGDYNEQFF	TGTGCCAGTAGCCCCCTAGGGGGGGACTACAATGAGCAGTTCTTC
TRBV18	TRBD1	.	TRBJ1-2	CASSPPNTGQGNYGYTF	TGTGCCAGCTCACCCCCTAATACGGGACAGGGGAACTATGGCTACACCTTC
TRBV27	.	.	TRBJ2-7	CASSPHSGAPYF	TGTGCCAGCAGTCCCCATTCAGGGGCGCCTTACTTC
TRBV5-6	.	.	TRBJ1-1	CASTQGLEAFF	TGTGCCAGCACCCAGGGGCTTGAAGCTTTCTTT
TRBV27	.	.	TRBJ1-5	CASSLGPNGNQPQHF	TGTGCCAGCAGTTTAGGGCCAAATGGCAATCAGCCCCAGCATTTT
TRBV2	TRBD1	.	TRBJ2-2	CASGQDHTGELFF	TGTGCCAGCGGACAGGACCACACCGGGGAGCTGTTTTTT
TRBV9	TRBD1	.	TRBJ2-5	CASSVDFGTGQETQYF	TGTGCCAGCAGCGTAGACTTCGGGACAGGCCAAGAGACCCAGTACTTC
TRBV10-3	TRBD2	.	TRBJ2-3	CAISREAGGGGDTQYF	TGTGCCATCAGTCGCGAGGCGGGAGGTGGGGGAGATACGCAGTATTTT
TRBV6-6	.	.	TRBJ1-4	CASSYPGEKLFF	TGTGCCAGCAGTTACCCGGGTGAAAAACTGTTTTTT
TRBV7-9	.	.	TRBJ2-3	CASSLAGSADTQYF	TGTGCCAGCAGCTTAGCGGGGAGTGCAGATACGCAGTATTTT
TRBV28	.	once	TRBJ1-4	CATSPAGAGEKLFF	TGTGCCACCTCCCCCGCAGGTGCAGGTGAAAAACTGTTTTTT
TRBV6-5	TRBD1	.	TRBJ2-7	CASRPGGTGTYEQYF	TGTGCCAGCAGGCCTGGGGGGACAGGAACCTACGAGCAGTACTTC
TRBV7-2	.	.	TRBJ2-7	CASSLEGAEQYF	TGTGCCAGCAGCTTGGAGGGCGCCGAGCAGTACTTC
TRBV7-8	.	once	TRBJ2-7	CASLRTPGSSYEQYF	TGTGCCAGCCTCCGGACCCCGGGAAGCTCCTACGAGCAGTACTTC
TRBV19	.	.	TRBJ1-5	CASTQRVAQPQHF	TGTGCCAGTACCCAGAGGGTTGCTCAGCCCCAGCATTTT
TRBV29-1	TRBD1	.	TRBJ2-3	CSVVGQLRTDTQYF	TGCAGCGTAGTGGGACAGCTCCGCACAGATACGCAGTATTTT
TRBV9	.	.	TRBJ1-2	CASNSPEGQKNYGYTF	TGTGCCAGCAACAGTCCGGAGGGGCAAAAAAACTATGGCTACACCTTC
TRBV28	TRBD2	.	TRBJ2-1	CASSSLGLAGGWDEQFF	TGTGCCAGCAGTTCACTGGGACTAGCGGGGGGCTGGGATGAGCAGTTCTTC
TRBV28	.	once	TRBJ2-1	CASSPPRGGRSSYNEQFF	TGTGCCAGCAGTCCCCCTCGCGGCGGGCGGAGCTCCTACAATGAGCAGTTCTTC
TRBV5-4	.	.	TRBJ1-2	CASSNRPLGGGYYGYTF	TGTGCCAGCAGCAACCGACCGCTGGGGGGTGGATACTATGGCTACACCTTC
TRBV6-5	TRBD2	.	TRBJ2-1	CASSLLGLAVYNEQFF	TGTGCCAGCAGTTTACTCGGACTAGCGGTCTACAATGAGCAGTTCTTC
TRBV28	.	few	TRBJ2-1	CASRLSFHEQFF	TGTGCCAGCAGGTTGAGTTTCCATGAGCAGTTCTTC
TRBV30	TRBD1	.	TRBJ2-3	CAWGGTGPQYF	TGTGCCTGGGGCGGGACAGGGCCGCAGTATTTT
TRBV5-1	.	.	TRBJ1-4	CASSLSPTNEKLFF	TGCGCCAGCAGCTTAAGCCCAACTAATGAAAAACTGTTTTTT
TRBV18	TRBD1	few	TRBJ2-1	CASSQGTGDNEQFF	TGTGCCAGCTCACAAGGGACAGGGGACAATGAGCAGTTCTTC
TRBV2	TRBD1	.	TRBJ2-1	CASSDQVVGQTNNEQFF	TGTGCCAGCAGTGACCAAGTTGTGGGACAGACGAACAATGAGCAGTTCTTC
TRBV23-1	TRBD1	.	TRBJ1-2	CASTRQGTYGYTF	TGCGCCAGCACCCGACAGGGTACCTATGGCTACACCTTC
TRBV27	.	.	TRBJ2-5	CASSLSASGVEETQYF	TGTGCCAGCAGTTTATCCGCCTCGGGAGTTGAGGAGACCCAGTACTTC
TRBV6-1	.	.	TRBJ2-1	CASSAVSSYNEQFF	TGTGCCAGCAGTGCGGTTTCCTCCTACAATGAGCAGTTCTTC
TRBV2	.	few	TRBJ2-2	CASSEDESGELFF	TGTGCCAGCAGTGAAGACGAGAGCGGGGAGCTGTTTTTT